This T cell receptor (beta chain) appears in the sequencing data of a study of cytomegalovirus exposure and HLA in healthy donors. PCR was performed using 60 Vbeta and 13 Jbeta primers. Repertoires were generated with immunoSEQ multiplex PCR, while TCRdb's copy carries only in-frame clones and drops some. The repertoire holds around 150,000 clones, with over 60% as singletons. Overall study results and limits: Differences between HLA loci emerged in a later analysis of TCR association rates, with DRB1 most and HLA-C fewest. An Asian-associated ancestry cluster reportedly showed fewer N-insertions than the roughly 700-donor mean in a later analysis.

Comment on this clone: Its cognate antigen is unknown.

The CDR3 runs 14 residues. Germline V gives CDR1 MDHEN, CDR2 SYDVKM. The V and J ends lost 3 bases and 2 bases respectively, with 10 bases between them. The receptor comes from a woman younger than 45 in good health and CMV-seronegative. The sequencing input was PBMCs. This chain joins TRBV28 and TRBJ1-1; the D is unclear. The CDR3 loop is CASSLTGINTEAFF. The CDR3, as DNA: TGTGCCAGCAGTTTGACCGGGATTAACACTGAAGCTTTCTTT.